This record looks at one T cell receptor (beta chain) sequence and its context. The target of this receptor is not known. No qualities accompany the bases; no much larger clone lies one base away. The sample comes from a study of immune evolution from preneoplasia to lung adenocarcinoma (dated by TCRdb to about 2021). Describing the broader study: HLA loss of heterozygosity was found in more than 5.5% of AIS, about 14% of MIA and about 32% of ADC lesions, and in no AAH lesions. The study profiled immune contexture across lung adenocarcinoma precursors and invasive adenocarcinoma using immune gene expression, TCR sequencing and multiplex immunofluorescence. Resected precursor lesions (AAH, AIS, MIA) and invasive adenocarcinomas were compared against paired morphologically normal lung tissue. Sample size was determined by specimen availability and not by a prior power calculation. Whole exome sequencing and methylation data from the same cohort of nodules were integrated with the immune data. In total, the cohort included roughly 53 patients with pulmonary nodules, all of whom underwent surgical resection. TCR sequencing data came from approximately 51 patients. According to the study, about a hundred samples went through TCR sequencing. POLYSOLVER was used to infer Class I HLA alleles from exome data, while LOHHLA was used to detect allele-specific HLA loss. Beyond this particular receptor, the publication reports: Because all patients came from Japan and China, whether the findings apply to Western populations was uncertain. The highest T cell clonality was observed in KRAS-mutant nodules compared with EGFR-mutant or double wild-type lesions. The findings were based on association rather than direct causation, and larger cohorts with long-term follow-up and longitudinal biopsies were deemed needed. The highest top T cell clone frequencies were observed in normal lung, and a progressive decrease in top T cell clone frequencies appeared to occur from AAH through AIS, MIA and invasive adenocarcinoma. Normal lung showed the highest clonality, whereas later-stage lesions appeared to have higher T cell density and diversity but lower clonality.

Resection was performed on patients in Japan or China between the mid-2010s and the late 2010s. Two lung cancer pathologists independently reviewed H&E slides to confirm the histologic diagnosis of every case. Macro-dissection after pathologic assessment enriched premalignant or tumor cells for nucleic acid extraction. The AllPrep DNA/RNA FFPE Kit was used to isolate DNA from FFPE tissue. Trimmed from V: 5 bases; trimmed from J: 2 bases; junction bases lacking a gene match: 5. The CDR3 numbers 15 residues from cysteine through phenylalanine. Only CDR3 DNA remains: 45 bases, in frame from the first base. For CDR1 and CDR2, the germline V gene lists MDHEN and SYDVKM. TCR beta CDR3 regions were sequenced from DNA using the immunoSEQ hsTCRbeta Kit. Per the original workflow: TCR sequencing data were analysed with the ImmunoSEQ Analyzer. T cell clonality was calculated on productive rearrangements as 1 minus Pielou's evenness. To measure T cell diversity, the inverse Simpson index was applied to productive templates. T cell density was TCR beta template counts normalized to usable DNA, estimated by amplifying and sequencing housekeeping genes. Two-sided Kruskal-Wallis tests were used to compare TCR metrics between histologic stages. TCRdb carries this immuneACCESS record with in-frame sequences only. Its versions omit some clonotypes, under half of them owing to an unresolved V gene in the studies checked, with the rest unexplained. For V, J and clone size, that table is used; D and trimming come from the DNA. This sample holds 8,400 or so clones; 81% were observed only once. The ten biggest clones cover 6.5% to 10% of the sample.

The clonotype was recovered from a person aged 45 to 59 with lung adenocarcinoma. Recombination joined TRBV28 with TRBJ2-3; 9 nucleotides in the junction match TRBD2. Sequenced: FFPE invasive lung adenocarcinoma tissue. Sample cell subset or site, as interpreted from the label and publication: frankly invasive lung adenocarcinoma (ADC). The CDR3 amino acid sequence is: CASSAPSGATDTQYF. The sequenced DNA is TGTGCCAGCAGTGCACCTAGCGGGGCCACAGATACGCAGTATTTT.